This is a list of T cell receptor beta chains from one sample in a study of beta chain features in type 1 diabetes. Generated by immunoSEQ multiplex PCR, the TCRdb table keeps only in-frame clones and is missing some. The table records roughly 140,000 clones, over 8.5% of them present only once. The specimen sequenced was central memory CD4+ T cells from blood. These receptors all come from a man aged 18 to 30 in good health. CDR3s include the opening cysteine and the closing phenylalanine or tryptophan. Each record gives: J gene, V gene, D gene, clone size, CDR3 protein, CDR3 DNA. A D gene is named only where the DNA matches it firmly. Some rows have no size entry. The others give once, few or many, or a class for an expanded clone.

j_gene: TRBJ2-1; v_gene: TRBV6-1; d_gene: TRBD1; abundance: once; CDR3aa: CASRLDRANNEQFF; CDR3nt: TGTGCCAGCAGACTCGACAGGGCCAACAATGAGCAGTTCTTC
j_gene: TRBJ1-3; v_gene: TRBV30; d_gene: -; abundance: few; CDR3aa: CAWRAFSGNTIYF; CDR3nt: TGTGCCTGGAGAGCATTCTCTGGAAACACCATATATTTT
j_gene: TRBJ2-7; v_gene: TRBV28; d_gene: -; abundance: few; CDR3aa: CASSLPGETYEQYF; CDR3nt: TGTGCCAGCAGTTTGCCGGGAGAGACCTACGAGCAGTACTTC
j_gene: TRBJ1-5; v_gene: TRBV6-6; d_gene: TRBD1; abundance: once; CDR3aa: CASSPHRGKDQPQHF; CDR3nt: TGTGCCAGCAGTCCCCACAGGGGAAAGGATCAGCCCCAGCATTTT
j_gene: TRBJ1-5; v_gene: TRBV20-1; d_gene: -; abundance: -; CDR3aa: CSASLSQPQHF; CDR3nt: TGCAGTGCTAGCTTGTCCCAGCCCCAGCATTTT
j_gene: TRBJ1-2; v_gene: TRBV28; d_gene: TRBD1; abundance: -; CDR3aa: CASSLWGRQGRTGYTF; CDR3nt: TGTGCCAGCAGTTTATGGGGGAGACAGGGAAGAACTGGCTACACCTTC
j_gene: TRBJ2-7; v_gene: TRBV29-1; d_gene: -; abundance: -; CDR3aa: CSVVGTAAGKTYEQYF; CDR3nt: TGCAGCGTTGTAGGCACCGCGGCAGGGAAGACCTACGAGCAGTACTTC
j_gene: TRBJ1-4; v_gene: TRBV29-1; d_gene: -; abundance: few; CDR3aa: CSVGSRGSEKLFF; CDR3nt: TGCAGCGTTGGTAGCAGGGGAAGTGAAAAACTGTTTTTT
j_gene: TRBJ2-5; v_gene: TRBV29-1; d_gene: TRBD2; abundance: few; CDR3aa: CSVLNYAGGGRETQYF; CDR3nt: TGCAGCGTACTCAACTATGCGGGAGGGGGTAGGGAGACCCAGTACTTC
j_gene: TRBJ2-2; v_gene: TRBV9; d_gene: -; abundance: -; CDR3aa: CASSVHPPGSTGELFF; CDR3nt: TGTGCCAGCAGCGTACACCCTCCCGGAAGTACCGGGGAGCTGTTTTTT
j_gene: TRBJ2-2; v_gene: TRBV6-5; d_gene: TRBD1; abundance: -; CDR3aa: CASSTGQATGELFF; CDR3nt: TGTGCCAGCAGTACGGGACAGGCTACCGGGGAGCTGTTTTTT
j_gene: TRBJ1-6; v_gene: TRBV7-3; d_gene: TRBD1; abundance: -; CDR3aa: CASRATGNSPLHF; CDR3nt: TGTGCCAGCAGGGCGACAGGGAATTCACCCCTCCACTTT
j_gene: TRBJ2-7; v_gene: TRBV5-1; d_gene: -; abundance: -; CDR3aa: CASSLGVGPGSLYEQYF; CDR3nt: TGCGCCAGCAGCTTGGGGGTCGGTCCAGGGAGCCTCTACGAGCAGTACTTC
j_gene: TRBJ2-1; v_gene: TRBV4-3; d_gene: TRBD2; abundance: -; CDR3aa: CASSQVLAGGYNEQFF; CDR3nt: TGCGCCAGCAGCCAAGTGCTAGCGGGAGGGTACAATGAGCAGTTCTTC
j_gene: TRBJ1-1; v_gene: TRBV11-2; d_gene: -; abundance: few; CDR3aa: CASSLYEGSTEAFF; CDR3nt: TGTGCCAGCAGCTTATACGAGGGGTCTACTGAAGCTTTCTTT
j_gene: TRBJ2-7; v_gene: TRBV6-5; d_gene: -; abundance: many; CDR3aa: CASSDRREQYF; CDR3nt: TGTGCCAGCAGTGACAGGAGGGAGCAGTACTTC
j_gene: TRBJ1-2; v_gene: TRBV7-2; d_gene: -; abundance: few; CDR3aa: CASSSATNYGYTF; CDR3nt: TGTGCCAGCAGCTCCGCTACTAACTATGGCTACACCTTC
j_gene: TRBJ2-1; v_gene: TRBV6-6; d_gene: -; abundance: -; CDR3aa: CASTPDWAGEQFF; CDR3nt: TGTGCCAGCACCCCTGACTGGGCTGGCGAGCAGTTCTTC
j_gene: TRBJ2-3; v_gene: TRBV5-4; d_gene: -; abundance: -; CDR3aa: CASSTKQGTDTQYF; CDR3nt: TGTGCCAGCAGCACGAAACAGGGCACAGATACGCAGTATTTT
j_gene: TRBJ2-3; v_gene: TRBV10-3; d_gene: -; abundance: medium-sized; CDR3aa: CAISESASKNTDTQYF; CDR3nt: TGTGCCATCAGTGAGTCGGCTAGCAAGAACACAGATACGCAGTATTTT
j_gene: TRBJ2-3; v_gene: TRBV27; d_gene: TRBD1; abundance: -; CDR3aa: CASSFLTGVGTDTQYF; CDR3nt: TGTGCCAGCAGTTTCCTGACAGGGGTGGGCACAGATACGCAGTATTTT
j_gene: TRBJ1-1; v_gene: TRBV11-2; d_gene: -; abundance: few; CDR3aa: CASSLERGALTEAFF; CDR3nt: TGTGCCAGCAGCTTAGAACGGGGGGCGCTGACTGAAGCTTTCTTT
j_gene: TRBJ2-7; v_gene: TRBV28; d_gene: -; abundance: few; CDR3aa: CASSFGARPWTTYF; CDR3nt: TGTGCCAGCAGTTTTGGCGCCAGGCCTTGGACAACGTACTTC
j_gene: TRBJ1-5; v_gene: TRBV27; d_gene: -; abundance: -; CDR3aa: CASSLSRVGNQPQHF; CDR3nt: TGTGCCAGCAGTTTGAGCAGGGTAGGCAATCAGCCCCAGCATTTT
j_gene: TRBJ1-2; v_gene: TRBV23-1; d_gene: -; abundance: -; CDR3aa: CASSQPTPNYGYTF; CDR3nt: TGCGCCAGCAGTCAACCAACTCCTAACTATGGCTACACCTTC
j_gene: TRBJ2-5; v_gene: TRBV5-4; d_gene: -; abundance: few; CDR3aa: CASSLNAQGRKETQYF; CDR3nt: TGTGCCAGCAGCTTAAACGCCCAGGGGCGAAAAGAGACCCAGTACTTC
j_gene: TRBJ2-7; v_gene: TRBV15; d_gene: TRBD1; abundance: -; CDR3aa: CATMSRTGDSYEQYF; CDR3nt: TGTGCCACCATGAGTCGGACAGGGGATTCCTACGAGCAGTACTTC
j_gene: TRBJ2-1; v_gene: TRBV5-4; d_gene: TRBD1; abundance: -; CDR3aa: CASSQLGDRWQFF; CDR3nt: TGTGCCAGCAGCCAATTAGGGGACAGGTGGCAGTTCTTC
j_gene: TRBJ2-2; v_gene: TRBV30; d_gene: -; abundance: -; CDR3aa: CACGRGQISNTGELFF; CDR3nt: TGTGCCTGCGGCAGGGGCCAAATATCGAACACCGGGGAGCTGTTTTTT
j_gene: TRBJ1-1; v_gene: TRBV7-2; d_gene: TRBD1; abundance: few; CDR3aa: CASRLRARDRVGTEAFF; CDR3nt: TGTGCCAGCAGGCTCCGGGCGCGCGACAGGGTTGGTACTGAAGCTTTCTTT
j_gene: TRBJ2-1; v_gene: TRBV5-1; d_gene: TRBD2; abundance: few; CDR3aa: CASSLGGSGGLNEQFF; CDR3nt: TGCGCCAGCAGCTTGGGAGGCAGCGGGGGGTTGAATGAGCAGTTCTTC
j_gene: TRBJ1-2; v_gene: TRBV30; d_gene: -; abundance: few; CDR3aa: CACLSQGYGYTF; CDR3nt: TGTGCCTGCCTGAGTCAGGGCTATGGCTACACCTTC
j_gene: TRBJ1-1; v_gene: TRBV18; d_gene: -; abundance: -; CDR3aa: CASSPSPGLNTEAFF; CDR3nt: TGTGCCAGCTCACCATCGCCAGGGCTGAACACTGAAGCTTTCTTT
j_gene: TRBJ2-7; v_gene: TRBV28; d_gene: -; abundance: few; CDR3aa: CASSKRYEQYF; CDR3nt: TGTGCCAGCAGCAAGCGATACGAGCAGTACTTC
j_gene: TRBJ2-5; v_gene: TRBV6-1; d_gene: -; abundance: few; CDR3aa: CASRQETQYF; CDR3nt: TGTGCCAGCAGACAAGAGACCCAGTACTTC
j_gene: TRBJ2-7; v_gene: TRBV21-1; d_gene: -; abundance: few; CDR3aa: CASSPTVHEQYF; CDR3nt: TGTGCCAGCAGCCCCACGGTCCACGAGCAGTACTTC
j_gene: TRBJ2-1; v_gene: TRBV30; d_gene: TRBD2; abundance: many; CDR3aa: CAWSEGGGAGGEQFF; CDR3nt: TGTGCCTGGAGTGAGGGAGGCGGGGCGGGAGGGGAGCAGTTCTTC